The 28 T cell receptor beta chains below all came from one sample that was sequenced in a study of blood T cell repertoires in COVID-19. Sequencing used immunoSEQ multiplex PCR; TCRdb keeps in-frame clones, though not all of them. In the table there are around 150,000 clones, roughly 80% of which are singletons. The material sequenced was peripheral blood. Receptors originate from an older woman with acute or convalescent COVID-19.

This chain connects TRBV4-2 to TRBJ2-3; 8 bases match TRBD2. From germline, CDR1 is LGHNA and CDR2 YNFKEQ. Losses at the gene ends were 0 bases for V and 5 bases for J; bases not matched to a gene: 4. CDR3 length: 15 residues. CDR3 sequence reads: CASSQEAGGIDTQYF. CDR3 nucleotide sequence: TGTGCCAGCAGCCAAGAGGCGGGAGGTATAGATACGCAGTATTTT.

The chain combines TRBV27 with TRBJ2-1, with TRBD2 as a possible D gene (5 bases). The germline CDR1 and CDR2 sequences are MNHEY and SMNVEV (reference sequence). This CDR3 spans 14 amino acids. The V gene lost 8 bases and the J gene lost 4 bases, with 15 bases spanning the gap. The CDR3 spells CASSVGSKYNEQFF. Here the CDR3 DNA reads TGTGCCAGCTCAGTGGGGAGTAAGTACAATGAGCAGTTCTTC.

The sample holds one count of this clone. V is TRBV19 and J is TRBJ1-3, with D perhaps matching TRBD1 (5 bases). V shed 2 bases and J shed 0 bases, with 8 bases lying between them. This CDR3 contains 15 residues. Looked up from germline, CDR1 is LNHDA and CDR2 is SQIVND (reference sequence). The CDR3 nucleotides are TGTGCCAGTAGTATACAGGGCTTCTCTGGAAACACCATATATTTT. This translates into CASSIQGFSGNTIYF.

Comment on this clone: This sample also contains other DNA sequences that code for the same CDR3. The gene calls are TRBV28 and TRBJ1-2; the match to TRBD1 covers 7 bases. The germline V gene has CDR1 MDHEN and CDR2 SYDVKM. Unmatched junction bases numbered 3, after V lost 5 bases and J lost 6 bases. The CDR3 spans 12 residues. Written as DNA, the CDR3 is TGTGCCAGCAGTAGACAGGGAAATGGCTACACCTTC. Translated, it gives CASSRQGNGYTF.

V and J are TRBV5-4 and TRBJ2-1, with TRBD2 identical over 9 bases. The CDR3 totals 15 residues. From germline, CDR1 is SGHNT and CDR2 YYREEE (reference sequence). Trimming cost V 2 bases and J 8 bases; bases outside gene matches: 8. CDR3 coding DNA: TGTGCCAGCAGCTTCTTCCCTAGCGGGACTTATGAGCAGTTCTTC. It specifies CASSFFPSGTYEQFF.

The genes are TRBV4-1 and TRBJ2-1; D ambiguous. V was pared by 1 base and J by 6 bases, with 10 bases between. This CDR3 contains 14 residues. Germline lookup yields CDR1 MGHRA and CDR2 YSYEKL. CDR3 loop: CASSQVRSANEQFF. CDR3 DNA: TGCGCCAGCAGCCAAGTGCGCAGCGCCAATGAGCAGTTCTTC.

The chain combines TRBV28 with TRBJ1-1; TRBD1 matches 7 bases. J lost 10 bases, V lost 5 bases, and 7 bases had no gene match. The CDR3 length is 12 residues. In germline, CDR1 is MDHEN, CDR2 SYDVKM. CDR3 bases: TGTGCCAGCAGTCCCAAGACAGGGCCAGCTTTCTTT. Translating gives CASSPKTGPAFF.

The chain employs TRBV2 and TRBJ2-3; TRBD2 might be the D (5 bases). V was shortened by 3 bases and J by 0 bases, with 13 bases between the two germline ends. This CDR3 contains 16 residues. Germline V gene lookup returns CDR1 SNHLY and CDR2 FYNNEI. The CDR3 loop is CASSDVRRTSTDTQYF. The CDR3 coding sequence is TGTGCCAGCAGTGATGTTAGAAGGACTAGCACAGATACGCAGTATTTT.

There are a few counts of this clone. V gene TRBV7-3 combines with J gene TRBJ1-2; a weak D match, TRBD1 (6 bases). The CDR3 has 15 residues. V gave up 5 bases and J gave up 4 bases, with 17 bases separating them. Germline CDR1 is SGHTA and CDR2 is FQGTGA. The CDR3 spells CASSPTTGTSYGYTF. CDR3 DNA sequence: TGTGCCAGCAGCCCGACGACAGGCACCAGCTATGGCTACACCTTC.

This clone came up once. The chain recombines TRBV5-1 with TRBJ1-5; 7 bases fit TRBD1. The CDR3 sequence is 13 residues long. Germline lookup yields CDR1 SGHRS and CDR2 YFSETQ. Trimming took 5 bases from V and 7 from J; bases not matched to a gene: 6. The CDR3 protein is CASSYRGGQPQHF. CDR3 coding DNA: TGCGCCAGCAGTTACAGGGGAGGACAGCCCCAGCATTTT.

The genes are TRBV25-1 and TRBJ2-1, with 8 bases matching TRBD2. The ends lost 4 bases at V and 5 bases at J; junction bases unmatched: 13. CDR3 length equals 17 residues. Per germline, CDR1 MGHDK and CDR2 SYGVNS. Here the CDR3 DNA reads TGTGCCAGCAGTGCACGAATTACCGGGACTAGACACAATGAGCAGTTCTTC. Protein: CASSARITGTRHNEQFF.

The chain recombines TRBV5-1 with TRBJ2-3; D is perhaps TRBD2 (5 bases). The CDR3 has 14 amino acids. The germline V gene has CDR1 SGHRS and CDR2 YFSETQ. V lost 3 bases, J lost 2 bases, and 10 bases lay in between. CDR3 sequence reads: CASSSVGATDTQYF. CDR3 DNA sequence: TGCGCCAGCAGCTCTGTGGGAGCCACAGATACGCAGTATTTT.

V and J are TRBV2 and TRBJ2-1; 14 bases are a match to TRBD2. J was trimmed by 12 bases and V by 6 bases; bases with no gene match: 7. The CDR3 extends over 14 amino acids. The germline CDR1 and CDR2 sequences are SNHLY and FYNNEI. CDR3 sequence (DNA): TGTGCCAGCAGAGCCGGGACTAGCGGGAGAACGCAGTTCTTC. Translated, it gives CASRAGTSGRTQFF.

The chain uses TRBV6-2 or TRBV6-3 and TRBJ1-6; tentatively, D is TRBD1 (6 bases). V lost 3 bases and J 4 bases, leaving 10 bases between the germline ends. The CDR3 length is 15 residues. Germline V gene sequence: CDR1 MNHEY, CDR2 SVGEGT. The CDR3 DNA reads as TGTGCCAGCAGTTATCGCGGACAGTATAATTCACCCCTCCACTTT. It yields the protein CASSYRGQYNSPLHF.

The CDR3 is CASSFADNQPQHF. The DNA for the CDR3 is TGTGCCAGCAGTTTTGCAGACAATCAGCCCCAGCATTTT. The V and J genes are TRBV12-3 or TRBV12-4 and TRBJ1-5; no clear D. The CDR3 contains 13 residues. V was cut by 3 bases and J by 3 bases, with 6 bases left in between.

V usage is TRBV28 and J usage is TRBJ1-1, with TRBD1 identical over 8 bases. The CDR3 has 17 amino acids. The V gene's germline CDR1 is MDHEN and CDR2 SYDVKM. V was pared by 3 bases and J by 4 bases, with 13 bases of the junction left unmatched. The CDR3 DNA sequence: TGTGCCAGCAGTTTCTGGGGACAGGCAAAGGGGGGCACTGAAGCTTTCTTT. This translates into CASSFWGQAKGGTEAFF.

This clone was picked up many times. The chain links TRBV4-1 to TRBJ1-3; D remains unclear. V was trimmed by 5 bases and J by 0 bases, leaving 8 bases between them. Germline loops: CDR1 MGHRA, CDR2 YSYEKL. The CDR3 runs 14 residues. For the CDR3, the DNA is TGCGCCAGCAGCGGAGGGAGCTCTGGAAACACCATATATTTT. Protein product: CASSGGSSGNTIYF.

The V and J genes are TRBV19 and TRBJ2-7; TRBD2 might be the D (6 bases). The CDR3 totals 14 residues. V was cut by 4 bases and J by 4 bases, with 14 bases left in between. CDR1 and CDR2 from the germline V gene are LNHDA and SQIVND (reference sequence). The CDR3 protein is CASSTGGAGYEQYF. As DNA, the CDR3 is TGTGCCAGTAGTACGGGCGGGGCCGGGTACGAGCAGTACTTC.

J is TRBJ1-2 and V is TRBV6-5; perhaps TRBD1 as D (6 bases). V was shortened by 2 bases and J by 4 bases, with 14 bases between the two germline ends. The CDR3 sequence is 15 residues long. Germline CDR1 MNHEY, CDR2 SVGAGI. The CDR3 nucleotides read TGTGCCAGCAGTTACCTCACACAGGGTATCTATGGCTACACCTTC. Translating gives CASSYLTQGIYGYTF.

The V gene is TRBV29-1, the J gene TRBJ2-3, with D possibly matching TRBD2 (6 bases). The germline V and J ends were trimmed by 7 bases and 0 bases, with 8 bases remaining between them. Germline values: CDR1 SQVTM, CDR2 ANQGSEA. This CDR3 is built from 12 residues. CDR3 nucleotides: TGCAGCGCAGGGACTAGCACAGATACGCAGTATTTT. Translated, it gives CSAGTSTDTQYF.

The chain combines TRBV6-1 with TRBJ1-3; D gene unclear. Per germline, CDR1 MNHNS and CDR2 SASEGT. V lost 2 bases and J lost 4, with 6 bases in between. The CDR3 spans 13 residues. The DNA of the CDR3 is TGTGCCAGCAGTGAATTTCCGGGAAACACCATATATTTT. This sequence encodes CASSEFPGNTIYF.

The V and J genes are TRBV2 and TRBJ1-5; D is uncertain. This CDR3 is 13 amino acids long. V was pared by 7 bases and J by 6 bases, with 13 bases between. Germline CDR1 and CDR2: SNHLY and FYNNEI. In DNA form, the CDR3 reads TGTGCCAGCATGGAGTCCTTGGGTCAGCCCCAGCATTTT. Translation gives CASMESLGQPQHF.

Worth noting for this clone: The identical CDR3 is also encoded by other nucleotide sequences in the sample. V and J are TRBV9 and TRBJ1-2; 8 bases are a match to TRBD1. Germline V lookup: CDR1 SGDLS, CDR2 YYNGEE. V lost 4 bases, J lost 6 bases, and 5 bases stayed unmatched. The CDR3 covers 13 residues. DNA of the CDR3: TGTGCCAGCAGCCGAGGACAGGGTGATGGCTACACCTTC. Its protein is CASSRGQGDGYTF.

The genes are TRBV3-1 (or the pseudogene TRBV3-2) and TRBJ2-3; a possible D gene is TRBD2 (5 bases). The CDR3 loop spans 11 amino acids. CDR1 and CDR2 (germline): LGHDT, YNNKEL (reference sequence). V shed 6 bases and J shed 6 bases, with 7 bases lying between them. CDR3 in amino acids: CASRRRDTQYF. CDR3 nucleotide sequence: TGTGCCAGCAGGCGGAGGGATACGCAGTATTTT.

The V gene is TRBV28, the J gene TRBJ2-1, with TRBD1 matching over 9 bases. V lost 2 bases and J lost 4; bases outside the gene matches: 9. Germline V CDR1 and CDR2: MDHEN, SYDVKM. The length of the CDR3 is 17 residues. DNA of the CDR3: TGTGCCAGCAGTTTAAGAGGACAGGGGATTCCTTACAATGAGCAGTTCTTC. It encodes CASSLRGQGIPYNEQFF.

The CDR3 reads CASRASASYEQYF. CDR3 DNA: TGCGCCAGCAGGGCTAGCGCCTCCTACGAGCAGTACTTC. J is TRBJ2-7 and V is TRBV5-1; TRBD2 might be the D (6 bases). Trimming pared 5 bases from V and 0 bases from J, leaving 9 bases between. CDR1 and CDR2 (germline): SGHRS, YFSETQ. The CDR3 spans 13 residues.

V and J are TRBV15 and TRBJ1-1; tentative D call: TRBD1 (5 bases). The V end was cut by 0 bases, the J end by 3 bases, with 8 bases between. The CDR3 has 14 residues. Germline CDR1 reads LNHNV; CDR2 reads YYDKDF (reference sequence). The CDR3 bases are TGTGCCACCAGCAGAGATCTAGGGGACACTGAAGCTTTCTTT. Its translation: CATSRDLGDTEAFF.

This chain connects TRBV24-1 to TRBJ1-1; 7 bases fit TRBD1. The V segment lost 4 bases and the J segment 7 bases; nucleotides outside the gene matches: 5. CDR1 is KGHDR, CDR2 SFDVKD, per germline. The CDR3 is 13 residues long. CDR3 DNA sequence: TGTGCCACCAGTGACTCGACAGGGATTGAAGCTTTCTTT. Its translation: CATSDSTGIEAFF.